One and the same sample provided the 20 T cell receptor beta chains below, sequenced in a study of T-cell memory formation after mild COVID-19. TCRdb analysed the 5' RACE reads with MiXCR anew, one entry per CDR3 protein. The repertoire holds some 14,000 distinct CDR3 sequences, with approximately 12% as singletons. Sequenced input: PBMCs or a T cell subset sorted from them (not recorded which). These receptor sequences come from an adult woman who had mild COVID-19 (a few samples of this study predate the infection). Cell type and time point are not known.

This clonotype has a count of ten or more. V is TRBV18 and J is TRBJ2-2; unclear D gene. V lost 5 bases and J lost 2, with 0 bases in between. This CDR3 comprises 11 residues. Looked up from germline, CDR1 is KGHSH and CDR2 is LQKENI. CDR3 in amino acids: CASSNTGELFF. CDR3 bases: TGTGCCAGCTCAAACACCGGGGAGCTGTTTTTT.

This clonotype has a count of ten or more. The genes are TRBV5-6 and TRBJ1-1; 7 bases fit TRBD1. Germline V gene data show CDR1 as SGHDT and CDR2 as YYEEEE. The CDR3 extends over 15 amino acids. Trimming took 0 bases from V and 1 from J; bases not matched to a gene: 3. The CDR3 coding sequence is TGTGCCAGCAGCTTGGGACAGGGAAGGAACACTGAAGCTTTCTTT. This encodes CASSLGQGRNTEAFF.

There are many counts of this clonotype. The rearrangement uses TRBV7-9 and TRBJ1-1; D not resolved. The germline gives CDR1 SEHNR, CDR2 FQNEAQ (reference sequence). Between the trimmed V and J ends, which lost 9 bases and 5 bases, there was a span of 16 bases. This CDR3 comprises 13 residues. CDR3 in amino acids: CASTGEPWTEAFF. Written as DNA, the CDR3 is TGTGCCAGTACCGGGGAACCATGGACTGAAGCTTTCTTT.

The gene calls are TRBV7-9 and TRBJ2-3; D is unresolved. V was shortened by 5 bases and J by 1 base, with 10 bases between the two germline ends. Germline V gene lookup returns CDR1 SEHNR and CDR2 FQNEAQ (reference sequence). The CDR3 has 14 amino acids. The CDR3 DNA reads TGTGCCAGCAGCCCTCTCTGGCGCACAGATACGCAGTATTTT. Amino acids: CASSPLWRTDTQYF.

This clonotype was recorded many times. The chain employs TRBV27 and TRBJ1-1; no reliable D call. V was clipped by 4 bases and J by 4 bases, with 13 bases between them. This CDR3 contains 14 residues. Per germline, CDR1 MNHEY and CDR2 SMNVEV (reference sequence). The CDR3: CASSWAPLGTEAFF. The CDR3 DNA reads TGTGCCAGCAGTTGGGCGCCCCTGGGCACTGAAGCTTTCTTT.

Ten or more counts support this clonotype. This chain uses TRBV7-9 with TRBJ2-5, with D unresolved. Trimming removed 2 bases from V and 5 bases from J, with 12 bases in between. Germline V gives CDR1 SEHNR, CDR2 FQNEAQ (reference sequence). This CDR3 region has 14 residues. DNA for the CDR3: TGTGCCAGCAGCTTATTCGATGCAATGGAGACCCAGTACTTC. Translating gives CASSLFDAMETQYF.

Ten or more counts support this clonotype. The rearrangement uses TRBV7-2 and TRBJ2-6; D unresolved. This CDR3 region has 17 residues. Germline CDR1 and CDR2: SGHTA and FQGNSA. The V gene lost 1 base and the J gene lost 2 bases, with 12 bases spanning the gap. The CDR3 region has the DNA TGTGCCAGCAGCTTAGTTGCTCAGATGCCTGGGGCCAACGTCCTGACTTTC. Protein: CASSLVAQMPGANVLTF.

Ten or more counts support this clonotype. This chain connects TRBV6-5 to TRBJ2-2; D unresolved. Trimming left V 6 bases short and J 1 base short, with 6 bases between. In germline, CDR1 is MNHEY, CDR2 SVGAGI. This CDR3 has 13 amino acids. CDR3 sequence (DNA): TGTGCCAGCAGCAACCAGAACACCGGGGAGCTGTTTTTT. Its translation: CASSNQNTGELFF.

This rearrangement joins TRBV19 to TRBJ2-5, with D perhaps given as TRBD1 or TRBD2 (5 bases each). V was cut by 5 bases and J by 1 base, with 14 bases left in between. From germline, CDR1 is LNHDA and CDR2 SQIVND (reference sequence). The CDR3 is 15 amino acids. Here the CDR3 reads CASSFRDPAQETQYF. CDR3 coding DNA: TGTGCCAGTAGTTTCAGGGACCCAGCCCAAGAGACCCAGTACTTC.

This clonotype was counted at least ten times. The V gene is TRBV20-1, the J gene TRBJ1-1, with D hard to call. Trimming removed 3 bases from V and 3 bases from J, with 17 bases in between. The CDR3 runs to 15 residues. CDR1 DFQATT and CDR2 SNEGSKA come from the germline V gene (reference sequence). DNA for the CDR3: TGCAGTGCTAGGGGCCTGTCCGGGAGCGACACTGAAGCTTTCTTT. This sequence encodes CSARGLSGSDTEAFF.

In its sample, this clonotype was seen many times. The chain recombines TRBV7-2 with TRBJ2-7; D possibly uses TRBD1 or TRBD2 (6 bases each). Looked up from germline, CDR1 is SGHTA and CDR2 is FQGNSA. CDR3 length: 14 residues. V was pared by 5 bases and J by 3 bases, with 14 bases between. The CDR3 coding sequence is TGTGCCAGCAGCCCGCGAGGGGGGCTCTACGAGCAGTACTTC. It encodes CASSPRGGLYEQYF.

This clonotype turned up a few times. This chain uses TRBV27 with TRBJ1-2; a weak D match, TRBD1 (5 bases). Germline CDR1 reads MNHEY; CDR2 reads SMNVEV (reference sequence). The CDR3 runs to 18 residues. V lost 5 bases and J 3 bases, leaving 25 bases between the germline ends. DNA for the CDR3: TGTGCCAGCAGTCCAATAGGGGCGTTGGTCGTATTGGACTATGGCTACACCTTC. Translating gives CASSPIGALVVLDYGYTF.

Ten or more counts support this clonotype. The J gene is TRBJ1-5, the V gene TRBV27; 7 bases match TRBD1. There are 14 residues in the CDR3. Germline V gives CDR1 MNHEY, CDR2 SMNVEV (reference sequence). J gave up 6 bases and V 3 bases, and 5 bases lay outside the gene matches. The chain's CDR3 is CASSFYRGSQPQHF. The CDR3 bases are TGTGCCAGCAGTTTCTACAGGGGCAGTCAGCCCCAGCATTTT.

The table lists this clonotype with many counts. This chain connects TRBV7-9 to TRBJ2-1, with 7 bases that match TRBD1. CDR1 and CDR2 from the germline V gene are SEHNR and FQNEAQ (reference sequence). J was trimmed by 7 bases and V by 5 bases; bases with no gene match: 8. The CDR3 totals 14 residues. The CDR3 region has the DNA TGTGCCAGCAGCGCTAAGGGGGCCCGGAATGAGCAGTTCTTC. Its translation: CASSAKGARNEQFF.

The table lists this clonotype with many counts. The rearrangement uses TRBV11-2 and TRBJ1-4; 10 bases are shared with TRBD1. CDR3 size: 12 residues. Looked up from germline, CDR1 is SGHAT and CDR2 is FQNNGV. V gave up 5 bases and J gave up 11 bases; unmatched junction bases: 2. CDR3 protein: CASSMGQGKLFF. The CDR3 nucleotides read TGTGCCAGCAGCATGGGACAGGGGAAACTGTTTTTT.

This clonotype was counted at least ten times. The chain is built from TRBV5-1 and TRBJ2-3; D may be TRBD1 (6 bases). CDR1 is SGHRS, CDR2 YFSETQ, per germline. Trimming cost V 2 bases and J 1 base, with 8 bases left between them. This CDR3 is built from 14 residues. The CDR3 nucleotides are TGCGCCAGCAGCTTCTCAGGGGGCACAGATACGCAGTATTTT. This gives the protein CASSFSGGTDTQYF.

This clonotype was observed a few times. The J gene is TRBJ2-7, the V gene TRBV5-5; D unclear. Germline V CDR1 and CDR2: SGHKS, YYEKEE (reference sequence). Trimming stripped 0 bases from V and 0 bases from J, with 7 bases between. The CDR3 is 14 amino acids. This chain's CDR3 is CASSLVSSSYEQYF. In nucleotides, the CDR3 is TGTGCCAGCAGCTTGGTTAGTAGCTCCTACGAGCAGTACTTC.

This chain links TRBV5-1 with TRBJ2-3, with TRBD2 identical over 11 bases. The V segment lost 3 bases and the J segment 3 bases; nucleotides outside the gene matches: 9. From germline, CDR1 is SGHRS and CDR2 YFSETQ. CDR3 length: 17 amino acids. The chain's CDR3 is CASSSRLSGGVTDTQYF. The DNA for the CDR3 is TGCGCCAGCAGCTCTCGACTTAGCGGGGGGGTTACAGATACGCAGTATTTT.

At least ten counts were recorded for this clonotype. The chain is built from TRBV18 and TRBJ1-1; 12 bases align to TRBD1. Trimming took 3 bases from V and 0 from J; bases not matched to a gene: 8. The V gene's germline CDR1 is KGHSH and CDR2 LQKENI. The CDR3 totals 18 residues. CDR3 coding DNA: TGTGCCAGCTCACCTTACAGGGACAGGGGGCTTATGAACACTGAAGCTTTCTTT. It yields the protein CASSPYRDRGLMNTEAFF.

The V and J genes are TRBV7-2 and TRBJ2-3; no clear D. The CDR3 loop spans 15 amino acids. Deletions cut 4 bases from V and 2 bases from J, with 13 bases between. CDR1 and CDR2 from the germline V gene are SGHTA and FQGNSA. CDR3 bases: TGTGCCAGCAGCTCATTCTGGCAGCCCACAGATACGCAGTATTTT. Protein sequence: CASSSFWQPTDTQYF.